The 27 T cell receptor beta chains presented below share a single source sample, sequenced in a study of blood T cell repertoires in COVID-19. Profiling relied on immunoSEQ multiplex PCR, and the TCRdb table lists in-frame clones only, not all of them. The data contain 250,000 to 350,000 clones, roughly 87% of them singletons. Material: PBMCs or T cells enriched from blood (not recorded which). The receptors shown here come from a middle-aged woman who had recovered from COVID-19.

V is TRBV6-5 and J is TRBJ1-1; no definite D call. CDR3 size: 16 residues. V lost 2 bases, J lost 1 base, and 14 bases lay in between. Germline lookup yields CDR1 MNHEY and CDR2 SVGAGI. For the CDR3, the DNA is TGTGCCAGCAGTTACGGGTGGGCTCGGGGGAACACTGAAGCTTTCTTT. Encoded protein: CASSYGWARGNTEAFF.

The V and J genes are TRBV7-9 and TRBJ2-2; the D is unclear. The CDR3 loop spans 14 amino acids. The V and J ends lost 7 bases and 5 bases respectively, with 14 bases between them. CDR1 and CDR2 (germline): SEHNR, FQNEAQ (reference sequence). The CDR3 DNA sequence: TGTGCCAGCAACCTAGGAAAAGGTACCGGGGAGCTGTTTTTT. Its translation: CASNLGKGTGELFF.

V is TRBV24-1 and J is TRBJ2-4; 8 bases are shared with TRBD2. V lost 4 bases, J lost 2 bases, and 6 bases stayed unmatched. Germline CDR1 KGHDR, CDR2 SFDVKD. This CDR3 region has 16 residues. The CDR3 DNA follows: TGTGCCACCAGTGACCCAAGTAGCGGGACCAAAAACATTCAGTACTTC. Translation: CATSDPSSGTKNIQYF.

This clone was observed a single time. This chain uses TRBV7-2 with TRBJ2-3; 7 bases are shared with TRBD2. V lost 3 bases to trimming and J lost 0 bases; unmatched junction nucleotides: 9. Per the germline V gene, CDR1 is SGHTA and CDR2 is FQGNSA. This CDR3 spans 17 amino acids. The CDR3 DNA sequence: TGTGCCAGCAGCTTGGGTCTAGCGGAGCCTAGCACAGATACGCAGTATTTT. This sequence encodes CASSLGLAEPSTDTQYF.

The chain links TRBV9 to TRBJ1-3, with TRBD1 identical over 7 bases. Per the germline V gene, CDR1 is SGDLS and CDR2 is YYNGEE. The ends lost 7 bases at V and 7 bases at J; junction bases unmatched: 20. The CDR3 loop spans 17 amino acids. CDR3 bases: TGTGCCAGCGGGCTAGGACAGGATGTGGCTACAGGGAACACCATATATTTT. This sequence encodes CASGLGQDVATGNTIYF.

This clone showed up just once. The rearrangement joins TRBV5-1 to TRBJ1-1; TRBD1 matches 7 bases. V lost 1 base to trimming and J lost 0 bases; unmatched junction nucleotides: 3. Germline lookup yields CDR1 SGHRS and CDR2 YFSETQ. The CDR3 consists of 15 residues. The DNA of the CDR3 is TGCGCCAGCAGCTTGTTAGGGGGCGTGAACACTGAAGCTTTCTTT. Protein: CASSLLGGVNTEAFF.

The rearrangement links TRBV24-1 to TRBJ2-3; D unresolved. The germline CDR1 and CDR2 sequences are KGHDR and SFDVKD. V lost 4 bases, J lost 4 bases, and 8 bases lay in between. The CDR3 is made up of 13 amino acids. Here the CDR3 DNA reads TGTGCCACCAGTGAAACTGGTGCAGATACGCAGTATTTT. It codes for CATSETGADTQYF.

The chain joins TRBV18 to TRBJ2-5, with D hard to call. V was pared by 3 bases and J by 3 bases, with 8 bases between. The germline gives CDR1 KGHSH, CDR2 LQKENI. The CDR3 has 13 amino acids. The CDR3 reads CASSPFTEETQYF. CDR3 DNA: TGTGCCAGCTCACCGTTTACAGAAGAGACCCAGTACTTC.

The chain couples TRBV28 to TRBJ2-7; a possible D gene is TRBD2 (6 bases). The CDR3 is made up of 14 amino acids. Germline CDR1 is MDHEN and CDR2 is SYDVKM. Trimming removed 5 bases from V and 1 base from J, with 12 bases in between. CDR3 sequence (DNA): TGTGCCAGCAGTCCCCCGACTAGATCCTACGAGCAGTACTTC. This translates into CASSPPTRSYEQYF.

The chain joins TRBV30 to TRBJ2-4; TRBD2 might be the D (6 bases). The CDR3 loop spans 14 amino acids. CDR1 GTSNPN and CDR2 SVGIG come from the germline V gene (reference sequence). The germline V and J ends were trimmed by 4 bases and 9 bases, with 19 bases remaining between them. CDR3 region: CAWTTGVSNSIQYF. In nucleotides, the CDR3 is TGTGCCTGGACCACGGGGGTTAGTAATAGCATTCAGTACTTC.

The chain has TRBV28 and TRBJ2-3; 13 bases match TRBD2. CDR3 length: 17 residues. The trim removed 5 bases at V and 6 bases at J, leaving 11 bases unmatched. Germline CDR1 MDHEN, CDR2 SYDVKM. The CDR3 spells CASSTTSGRAGLDTQYF. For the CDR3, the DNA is TGTGCCAGCAGTACTACTAGCGGGAGGGCCGGGTTGGATACGCAGTATTTT.

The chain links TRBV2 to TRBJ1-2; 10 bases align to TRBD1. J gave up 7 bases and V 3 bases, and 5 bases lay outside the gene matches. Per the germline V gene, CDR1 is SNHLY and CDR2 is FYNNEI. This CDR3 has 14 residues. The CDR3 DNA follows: TGTGCCAGCAGTGACTCTTGGACAGGGGGTGGCTACACCTTC. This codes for CASSDSWTGGGYTF.

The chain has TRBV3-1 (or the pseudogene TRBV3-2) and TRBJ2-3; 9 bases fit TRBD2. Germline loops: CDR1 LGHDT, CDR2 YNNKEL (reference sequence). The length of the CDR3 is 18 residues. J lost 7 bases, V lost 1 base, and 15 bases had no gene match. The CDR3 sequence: CASSQGSGREGQANTQYF. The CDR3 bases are TGTGCCAGCAGCCAAGGCTCGGGGCGGGAGGGCCAGGCGAATACGCAGTATTTT.

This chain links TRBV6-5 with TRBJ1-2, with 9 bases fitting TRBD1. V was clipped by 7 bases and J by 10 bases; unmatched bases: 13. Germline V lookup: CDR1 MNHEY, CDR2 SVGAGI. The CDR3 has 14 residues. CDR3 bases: TGTGCCAGCAAAGGGACAGGGTTAGGTGCGGACTACACCTTC. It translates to CASKGTGLGADYTF.

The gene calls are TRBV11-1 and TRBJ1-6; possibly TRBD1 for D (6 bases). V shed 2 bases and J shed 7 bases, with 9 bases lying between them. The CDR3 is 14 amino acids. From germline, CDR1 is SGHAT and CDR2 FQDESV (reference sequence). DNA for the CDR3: TGTGCCAGCAGCTTAAGAACAGGGAATTCACCCCTCCACTTT. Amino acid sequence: CASSLRTGNSPLHF. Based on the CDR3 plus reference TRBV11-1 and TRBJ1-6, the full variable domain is EAEVAQSPRYKITEKSQAVAFWCDPISGHATLYWYRQILGQGPELLVQFQDESVVDDSQLPKDRFSAERLKGVDSTLKIQPAELGDSAMYLCASSLRTGNSPLHFGNGTRLTVT.

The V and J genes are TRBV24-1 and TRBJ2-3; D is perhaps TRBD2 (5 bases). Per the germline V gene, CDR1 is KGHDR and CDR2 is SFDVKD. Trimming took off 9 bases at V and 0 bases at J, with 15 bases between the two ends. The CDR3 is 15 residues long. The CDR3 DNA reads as TGTGCCACCTCCTCGGCGGACTCTAGCACAGATACGCAGTATTTT. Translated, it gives CATSSADSSTDTQYF.

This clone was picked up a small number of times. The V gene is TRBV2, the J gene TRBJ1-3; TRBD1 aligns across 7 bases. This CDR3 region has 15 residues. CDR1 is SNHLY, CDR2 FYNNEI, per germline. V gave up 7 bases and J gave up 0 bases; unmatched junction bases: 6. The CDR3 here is CASKGSGGSGNTIYF. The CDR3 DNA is TGTGCCAGCAAGGGGTCAGGGGGCTCTGGAAACACCATATATTTT. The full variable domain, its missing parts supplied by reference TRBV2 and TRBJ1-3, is EPEVTQTPSHQVTQMGQEVILRCVPISNHLYFYWYRQILGQKVEFLVSFYNNEISEKSEIFDDQFSVERPDGSNFTLKIRSTKLEDSAMYFCASKGSGGSGNTIYFGEGSWLTVV.

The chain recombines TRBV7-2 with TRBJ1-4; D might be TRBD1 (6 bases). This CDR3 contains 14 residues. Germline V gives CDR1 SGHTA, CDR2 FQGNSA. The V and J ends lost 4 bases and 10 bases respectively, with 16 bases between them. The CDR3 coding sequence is TGTGCCAGCAGCTCCCTCTCGAAAGGGGGAAAACTGTTTTTT. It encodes CASSSLSKGGKLFF.

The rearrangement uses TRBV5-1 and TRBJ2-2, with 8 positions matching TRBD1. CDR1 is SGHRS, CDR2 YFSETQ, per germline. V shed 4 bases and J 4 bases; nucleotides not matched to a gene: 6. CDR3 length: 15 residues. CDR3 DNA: TGCGCCAGCAGCCGGGACAGGACGCCCACCGGGGAGCTGTTTTTT. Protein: CASSRDRTPTGELFF.

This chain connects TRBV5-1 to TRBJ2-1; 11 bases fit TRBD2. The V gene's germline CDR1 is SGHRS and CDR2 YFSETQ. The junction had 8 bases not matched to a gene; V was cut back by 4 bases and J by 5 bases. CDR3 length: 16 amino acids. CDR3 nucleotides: TGCGCCAGCAGCCGCCCGACTAGCGGGAATAACAATGAGCAGTTCTTC. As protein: CASSRPTSGNNNEQFF.

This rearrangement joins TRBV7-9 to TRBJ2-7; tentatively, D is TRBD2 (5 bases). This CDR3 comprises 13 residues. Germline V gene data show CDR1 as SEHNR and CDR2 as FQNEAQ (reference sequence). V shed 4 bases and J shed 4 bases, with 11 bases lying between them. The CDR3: CASSSTSGYEQYF. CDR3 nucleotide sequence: TGTGCCAGCAGCTCCACTAGTGGGTACGAGCAGTACTTC.

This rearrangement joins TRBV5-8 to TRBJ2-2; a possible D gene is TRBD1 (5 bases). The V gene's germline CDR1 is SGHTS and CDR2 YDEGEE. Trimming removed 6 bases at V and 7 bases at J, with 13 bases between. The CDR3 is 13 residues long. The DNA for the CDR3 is TGTGCCAGCAAGGCCAGACAGTTCGGGGAGCTGTTTTTT. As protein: CASKARQFGELFF.

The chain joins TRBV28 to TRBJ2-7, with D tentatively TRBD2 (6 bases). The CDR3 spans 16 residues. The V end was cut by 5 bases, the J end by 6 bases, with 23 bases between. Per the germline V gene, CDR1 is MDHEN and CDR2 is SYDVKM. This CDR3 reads CASSPSPGRRGLEQYF. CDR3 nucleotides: TGTGCCAGCAGTCCAAGTCCAGGCAGGAGGGGACTCGAGCAGTACTTC.

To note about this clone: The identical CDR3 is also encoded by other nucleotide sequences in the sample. The CDR3 loop is CASSRSPGAYNEQFF. In DNA, the CDR3 is TGTGCCAGCAGCCGGTCCCCGGGAGCCTACAATGAGCAGTTCTTC. This chain joins TRBV7-2 and TRBJ2-1; D might be TRBD2 (6 bases). Germline V gene data show CDR1 as SGHTA and CDR2 as FQGNSA. V lost 5 bases and J 2 bases, leaving 13 bases between the germline ends. The length of the CDR3 is 15 residues.

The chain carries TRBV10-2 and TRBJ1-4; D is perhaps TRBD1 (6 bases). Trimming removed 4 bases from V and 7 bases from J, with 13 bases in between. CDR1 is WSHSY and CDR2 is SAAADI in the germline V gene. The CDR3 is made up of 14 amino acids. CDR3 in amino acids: CASSAGGIVEKLFF. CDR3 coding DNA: TGCGCCAGCAGTGCGGGGGGCATCGTTGAAAAACTGTTTTTT.

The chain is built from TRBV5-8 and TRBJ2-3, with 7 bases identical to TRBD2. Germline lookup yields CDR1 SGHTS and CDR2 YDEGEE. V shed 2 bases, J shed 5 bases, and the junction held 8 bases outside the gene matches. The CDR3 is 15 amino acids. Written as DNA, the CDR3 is TGTGCCAGCAGCTTTCTAGCGGCCCAGGGAGATACGCAGTATTTT. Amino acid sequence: CASSFLAAQGDTQYF.

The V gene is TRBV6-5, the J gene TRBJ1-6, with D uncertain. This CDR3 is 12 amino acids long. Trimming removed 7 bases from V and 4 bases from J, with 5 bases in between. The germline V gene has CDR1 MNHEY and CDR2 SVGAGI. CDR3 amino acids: CASMSYNSPLHF. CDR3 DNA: TGTGCCAGCATGAGTTATAATTCACCCCTCCACTTT.